The sequence of this T cell receptor (beta chain) was determined in a study of T cell responses to AZD1222 COVID-19 vaccine. Findings and caveats of the study: Spike-specific TCR breadth rose after two AZD1222 doses, and depth rose as well.

Concerning this clone: Its antigen is currently unknown.

Sequenced by immunoSEQ multiplex PCR; TCRdb stores in-frame clones only, minus some. The sample lists 110,000 to 150,000 clones; more than 85% were seen once. The receptor comes from an adult in good health. Specimen: peripheral blood, collected on day 0 of MenACWY control vaccination.

CDR3 loop: CASSFGGTNEKLFF. The CDR3 DNA reads as TGTGCCAGCAGCTTCGGGGGGACTAATGAAAAACTGTTTTTT. This rearrangement joins TRBV7-2 to TRBJ1-4; D is possibly TRBD1 (5 bases). V lost 3 bases to trimming and J lost 2 bases, with 7 bases between them. Looked up from germline, CDR1 is SGHTA and CDR2 is FQGNSA. The CDR3 is 14 residues long.